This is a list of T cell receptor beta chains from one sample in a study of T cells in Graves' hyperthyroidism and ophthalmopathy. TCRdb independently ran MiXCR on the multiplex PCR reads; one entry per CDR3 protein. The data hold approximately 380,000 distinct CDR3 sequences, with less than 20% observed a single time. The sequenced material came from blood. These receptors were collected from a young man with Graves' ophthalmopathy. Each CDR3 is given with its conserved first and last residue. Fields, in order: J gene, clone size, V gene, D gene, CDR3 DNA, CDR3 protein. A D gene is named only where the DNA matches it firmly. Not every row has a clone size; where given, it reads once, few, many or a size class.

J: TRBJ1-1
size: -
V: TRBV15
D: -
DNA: TGTGTCACCAGCAGAGCTCGGGCAAACACTGAAGCTTTCTTT
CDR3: CVTSRARANTEAFF

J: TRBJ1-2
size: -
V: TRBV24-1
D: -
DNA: TGTGCCACCAGTGATTCAGGGTATAGCTACACCTTC
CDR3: CATSDSGYSYTF

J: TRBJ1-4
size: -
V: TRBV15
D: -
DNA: TGTGCCACCAGCAGAGATAGGCCTGCAACTAATGAAAAACTGTTTTTT
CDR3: CATSRDRPATNEKLFF

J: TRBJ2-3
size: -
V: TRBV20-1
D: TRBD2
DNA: TGCAGTGCTAGTCAGCTAGCGGGGATCACAGATACGCAGTATTTT
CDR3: CSASQLAGITDTQYF

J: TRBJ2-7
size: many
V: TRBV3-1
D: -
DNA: TGTGCCAGCAGCCAAGATGGAGGGGCCTACGAGCAGTACTTC
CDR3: CASSQDGGAYEQYF

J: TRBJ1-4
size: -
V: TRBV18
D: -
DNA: TGTGCCAGCTCACCACCGAATTCAGAGGTCAGAAAACTGTTTTTT
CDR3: CASSPPNSEVRKLFF

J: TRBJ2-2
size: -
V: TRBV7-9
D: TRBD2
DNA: TGTGCCAGCAGCCGGACTAGCGGGGGATATGTCGGGGAGCTGTTTTTT
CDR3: CASSRTSGGYVGELFF

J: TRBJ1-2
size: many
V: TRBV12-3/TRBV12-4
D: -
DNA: TGTGCCAGCAGTCCGGATGCAGGAGGCTACACCTTC
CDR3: CASSPDAGGYTF

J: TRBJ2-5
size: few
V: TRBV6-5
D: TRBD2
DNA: TGTGCCAGCAGTTACGAGGTTGGGACTAGCGTCCCAGAGACCCAGTACTTC
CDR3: CASSYEVGTSVPETQYF

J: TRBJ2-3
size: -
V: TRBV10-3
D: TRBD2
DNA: TGTGCCATCAGTCGGGACTATTCTTCCACAGATACGCAGTATTTT
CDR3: CAISRDYSSTDTQYF

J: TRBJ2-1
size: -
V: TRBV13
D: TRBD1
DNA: TGTGCCAGCAGCTTAAGAACAGGGGCGGACAATGAGCAGTTCTTC
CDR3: CASSLRTGADNEQFF

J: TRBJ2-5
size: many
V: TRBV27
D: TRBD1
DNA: TGTGCCAGCAGTTTCCTGGGACAGACCCAAGAGACCCAGTACTTC
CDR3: CASSFLGQTQETQYF

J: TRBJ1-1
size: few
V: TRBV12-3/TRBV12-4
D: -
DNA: TGTGCCAGCAGTTTCCGGAGGACTGAAGCTTTCTTT
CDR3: CASSFRRTEAFF

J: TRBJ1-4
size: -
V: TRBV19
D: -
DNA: TGTGCCAGTAGTCACAGGGCTGAAAAACTGTTTTTT
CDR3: CASSHRAEKLFF

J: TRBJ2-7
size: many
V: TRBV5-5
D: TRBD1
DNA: TGTGCCAGCAGCTCTCCCGGGACAGGGACCTACGAGCAGTACTTC
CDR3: CASSSPGTGTYEQYF

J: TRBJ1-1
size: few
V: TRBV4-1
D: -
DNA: TGCGCCAGCAGCCCCCGGACAGCTGCTGAAGCTTTCTTT
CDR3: CASSPRTAAEAFF

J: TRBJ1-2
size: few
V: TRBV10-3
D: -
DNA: TGTGCCGTCAGTGAGTCGACGGGGGCAGGCGGCTATGGCTACACCTTC
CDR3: CAVSESTGAGGYGYTF

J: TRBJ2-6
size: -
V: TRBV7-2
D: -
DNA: TGTGCCAGCAGCCCCCCCACTGGCTCTGGGGCCAACGTCCTGACTTTC
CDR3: CASSPPTGSGANVLTF

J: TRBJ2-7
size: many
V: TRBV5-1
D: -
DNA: TGCGCCAGCAGGGCAGACTCCTACGAGCAGTACTTC
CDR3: CASRADSYEQYF

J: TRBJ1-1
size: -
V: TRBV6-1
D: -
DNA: TGTGCCAGCGTCGAAACTCCCATGAACACTGAAGCTTTCTTT
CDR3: CASVETPMNTEAFF

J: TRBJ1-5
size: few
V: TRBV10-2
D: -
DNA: TGCGCCAGCCGGCCGGGGGACCATAGCAATCAGCCCCAGCATTTT
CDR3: CASRPGDHSNQPQHF

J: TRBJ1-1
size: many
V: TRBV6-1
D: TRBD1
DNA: TGTGCCAGCAGAACGGACAGGGGGCGGCTCACTGAAGCTTTCTTT
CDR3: CASRTDRGRLTEAFF

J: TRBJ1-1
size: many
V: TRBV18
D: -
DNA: TGTGCCAGCTCCAGGCCCCAGGGCGACACTGAAGCTTTCTTT
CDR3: CASSRPQGDTEAFF

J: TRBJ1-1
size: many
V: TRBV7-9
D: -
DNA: TGTGCCAGCAGCTTAATGACAGAAGCTTTCTTT
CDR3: CASSLMTEAFF

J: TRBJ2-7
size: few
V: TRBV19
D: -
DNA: TGTGCCAGTAGTTACCGGGGGCGGAGTGACGAGCAGTACTTC
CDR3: CASSYRGRSDEQYF

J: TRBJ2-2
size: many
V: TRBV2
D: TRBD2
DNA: TGTGCCAGCAGTGACGTAGCGGGGGGACCATTTGGGGAGCTGTTTTTT
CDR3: CASSDVAGGPFGELFF

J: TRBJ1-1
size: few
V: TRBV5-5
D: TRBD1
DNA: TGTGCCAGCAGCTGGAGCGGACAGGGTGAAGCTTTCTTT
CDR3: CASSWSGQGEAFF

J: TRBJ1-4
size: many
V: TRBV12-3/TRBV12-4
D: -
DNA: TGTGCCAGCCCACTTCCCGGTGGTGCAACTAATGAAAAACTGTTTTTT
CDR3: CASPLPGGATNEKLFF

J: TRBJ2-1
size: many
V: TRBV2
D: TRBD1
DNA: TGTGCCAACTCACGGGACAGGGATCGCGATGAGCAGTTCTTC
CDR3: CANSRDRDRDEQFF

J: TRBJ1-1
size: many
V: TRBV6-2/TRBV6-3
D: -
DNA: TGTGCCAGCAGTTACCGGGAGGGGCGTCGGAGTCTGGGCACTGAAGCTTTCTTT
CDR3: CASSYREGRRSLGTEAFF

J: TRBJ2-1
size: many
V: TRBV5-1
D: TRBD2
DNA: TGCGCCAGCAGCTCTCAAACCGGGACTAGCGGGAGGAGCTCCTACAATGAGCAGTTCTTC
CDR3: CASSSQTGTSGRSSYNEQFF

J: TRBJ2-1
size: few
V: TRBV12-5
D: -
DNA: TGTGCTAGTGGTTACGGGTCCGGCAATGAGCAGTTCTTC
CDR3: CASGYGSGNEQFF

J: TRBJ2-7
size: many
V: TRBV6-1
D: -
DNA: TGTGCCAGCAATTTCGGGGCCAGTCTTTTCGGCGAGCAGTACTTC
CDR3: CASNFGASLFGEQYF

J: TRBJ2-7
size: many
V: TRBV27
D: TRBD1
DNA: TGTGCCATCGACTGGGACAGTGCCTACGAGCAGTACTTC
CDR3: CAIDWDSAYEQYF

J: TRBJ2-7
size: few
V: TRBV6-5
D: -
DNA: TGTGCCAGCAGTTACTCGGCCAGATCCTACGAGCAGTACTTC
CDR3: CASSYSARSYEQYF